Listed below are T cell receptor beta chains from one sample, sequenced in a study of PD-1 blockade in classical Hodgkin lymphoma. Only in-frame clones appear in the TCRdb table, and some are missing; sequencing was by immunoSEQ multiplex PCR. The sample contains tens of thousands of clones, roughly nine tenths of which appear only once. Sequencing used peripheral blood mononuclear cells (PBMCs), obtained before the second cycle of nivolumab. The receptor source for this set is a human donor with classical Hodgkin lymphoma. CDR3s include the opening cysteine and the closing phenylalanine or tryptophan. The D gene is left open where the match is weak. Where a row states a size, it is once, few, many or the class of an expanded clone; other rows omit it.

>TRBV19|TRBJ2-7|TRBD1|-
CASSIGTGSHEQYF
TGTGCCAGTAGTATAGGGACAGGGAGCCACGAGCAGTACTTC
>TRBV6-1|TRBJ1-3|-|-
CASSEAGLSSSGNTIYF
TGTGCCAGCAGTGAAGCTGGACTGAGTAGCTCTGGAAACACCATATATTTT
>TRBV5-1|TRBJ2-3|-|-
CASKGRVGTDTQYF
TGCGCCAGCAAGGGCAGGGTGGGCACAGATACGCAGTATTTT
>TRBV19|TRBJ2-7|-|-
CASSIHGMEQYF
TGTGCCAGTAGTATTCATGGAATGGAGCAGTACTTC
>TRBV14|TRBJ1-4|-|many
CASSQGTNEKLFF
TGTGCCAGCAGCCAAGGGACTAATGAAAAACTGTTTTTT
>TRBV5-6|TRBJ2-3|TRBD2|-
CASRSGLAMTDTQYF
TGTGCCAGCAGGTCGGGACTAGCTATGACAGATACGCAGTATTTT
>TRBV5-6|TRBJ2-5|-|-
CASSLSLQETQYF
TGTGCCAGCAGCTTGAGCCTCCAAGAGACCCAGTACTTC
>TRBV27|TRBJ2-1|TRBD2|-
CASTAGTSTYNEQFF
TGTGCCAGCACCGCAGGGACTAGCACTTACAATGAGCAGTTCTTC
>TRBV4-1|TRBJ1-5|-|-
CASSQERGTEPQHF
TGCGCCAGCAGCCAAGAGAGGGGGACGGAGCCCCAGCATTTT
>TRBV29-1|TRBJ1-1|-|few
CSVSTGGNTEAFF
TGCAGCGTCTCGACAGGCGGGAACACTGAAGCTTTCTTT
>TRBV4-1|TRBJ2-5|TRBD2|-
CASSHAREGRGGRQETQYF
TGCGCCAGCAGCCATGCTCGGGAGGGCCGAGGGGGTCGCCAAGAGACCCAGTACTTC
>TRBV18|TRBJ2-7|-|-
CASSPRADSYEQYF
TGTGCCAGCTCACCCAGGGCGGACAGTTACGAGCAGTACTTC
>TRBV19|TRBJ2-5|-|-
CASRSGGGQETQYF
TGTGCCAGTAGATCTGGCGGAGGACAAGAGACCCAGTACTTC
>TRBV6-1|TRBJ2-2|TRBD2|-
CASSDGGRITGELFF
TGTGCCAGCAGTGACGGCGGGAGGATCACCGGGGAGCTGTTTTTT
>TRBV7-9|TRBJ1-4|-|-
CASKSTHGPTNEKLFF
TGTGCCAGCAAATCAACTCACGGACCAACTAATGAAAAACTGTTTTTT
>TRBV27|TRBJ2-7|TRBD1|-
CASRFRTGNSYEQYF
TGTGCCAGCAGGTTCCGGACAGGGAATTCCTACGAGCAGTACTTC
>TRBV11-2|TRBJ2-3|TRBD2|-
CASSFRGGGSPTDTQYF
TGTGCCAGCAGCTTTAGGGGCGGGGGATCCCCCACAGATACGCAGTATTTT
>TRBV4-2|TRBJ1-5|-|few
CASSQESPSRQPQHF
TGTGCCAGCAGCCAGGAGTCCCCCTCGAGGCAGCCCCAGCATTTT